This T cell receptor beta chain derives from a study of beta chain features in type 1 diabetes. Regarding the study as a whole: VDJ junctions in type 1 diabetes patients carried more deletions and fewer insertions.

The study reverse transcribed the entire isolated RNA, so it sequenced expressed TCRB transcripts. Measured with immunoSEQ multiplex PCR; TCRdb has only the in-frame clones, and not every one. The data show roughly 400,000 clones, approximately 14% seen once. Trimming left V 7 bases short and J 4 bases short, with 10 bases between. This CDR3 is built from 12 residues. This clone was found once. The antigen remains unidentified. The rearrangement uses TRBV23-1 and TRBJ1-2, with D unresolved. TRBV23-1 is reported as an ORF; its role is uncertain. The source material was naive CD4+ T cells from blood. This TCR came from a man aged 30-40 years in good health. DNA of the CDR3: TGCGCCAGCATCCCCGTCACCTATGGCTACACCTTC. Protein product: CASIPVTYGYTF.